Below, 17 T cell receptor beta chains from the same sample are listed, as sequenced in a study of shared clonotypes between healthy human individuals. Assay used: immunoSEQ multiplex PCR; TCRdb lists only in-frame clones, some missing. The sample lists roughly 1 million clones, roughly 75% occurring once. The sample taken for sequencing was memory CD4+ T cells sorted from blood. Stated subset: CD45RA-negative fraction. These receptors all stem from a young man in good health.

This clone was counted between two and nine times. The chain employs TRBV5-1 and TRBJ2-7, with a possible D match to TRBD2 (6 bases). The CDR3 is 13 residues long. Germline assignment: CDR1 SGHRS and CDR2 YFSETQ. Between the trimmed V and J ends, which lost 0 bases and 4 bases, there was a span of 8 bases. In DNA form, the CDR3 reads TGCGCCAGCAGCTTGGATGGGGGGTACGAGCAGTACTTC. Translating gives CASSLDGGYEQYF.

The chain is built from TRBV18 and TRBJ2-7, with 8 nucleotides matching TRBD1. The CDR3 runs 14 residues. The trim removed 6 bases at V and 2 bases at J, leaving 6 bases unmatched. Germline CDR1 is KGHSH and CDR2 is LQKENI. CDR3 coding DNA: TGTGCCAGCTCTGGGACAGGAGAAACCTACGAGCAGTACTTC. The encoded protein is CASSGTGETYEQYF. The variable domain in full, with the rest retrieved from reference TRBV18 and TRBJ2-7, is NAGVMQNPRHLVRRRGQEARLRCSPMKGHSHVYWYRQLPEEGLKFMVYLQKENIIDESGMPKERFSAEFPKEGPSILRIQQVVRGDSAAYFCASSGTGETYEQYFGPGTRLTVT.

This clone occurred a few times. V and J are TRBV5-4 and TRBJ2-2; maybe TRBD2 (5 bases). CDR1 and CDR2 (germline): SGHNT, YYREEE (reference sequence). V was trimmed by 0 bases and J by 5 bases, leaving 14 bases between them. The CDR3 spans 16 residues. This chain's CDR3 is CASSLARGVGTGELFF. The CDR3 nucleotides are TGTGCCAGCAGCTTGGCACGGGGAGTTGGAACCGGGGAGCTGTTTTTT.

This clone has more than one count but fewer than ten. The chain links TRBV4-1 to TRBJ1-3; no reliable D call. Germline CDR1 and CDR2: MGHRA and YSYEKL. This CDR3 has 16 amino acids. Trimming took off 1 base at V and 0 bases at J, with 10 bases between the two ends. The CDR3 is CASSQVDVSSGNTIYF. The CDR3 region has the DNA TGCGCCAGCAGCCAAGTGGATGTAAGCTCTGGAAACACCATATATTTT.

Only one count was recorded for this clone. The rearrangement uses TRBV7-2 and TRBJ1-2; D perhaps matches TRBD1 (6 bases). The germline CDR1 and CDR2 sequences are SGHTA and FQGNSA. V was pared by 4 bases and J by 3 bases, with 15 bases between. The CDR3 covers 15 residues. CDR3 DNA: TGTGCCAGCAGCTGGGGAGGGGGAGGCGACTATGGCTACACCTTC. Translated, it gives CASSWGGGGDYGYTF.

V gene TRBV5-1 combines with J gene TRBJ2-1, with 7 bases fitting TRBD1. The ends lost 3 bases at V and 0 bases at J; junction bases unmatched: 9. The CDR3 extends over 17 amino acids. Germline V lookup: CDR1 SGHRS, CDR2 YFSETQ. The CDR3 DNA follows: TGCGCCAGCAGCTGGATACCACGGGACAGCTCCTACAATGAGCAGTTCTTC. Translated: CASSWIPRDSSYNEQFF.

V gene TRBV5-8 combines with J gene TRBJ1-5; no reliable D call. V was shortened by 2 bases and J by 0 bases, with 9 bases between the two germline ends. The CDR3 extends over 15 amino acids. The germline CDR1 and CDR2 sequences are SGHTS and YDEGEE. This CDR3 reads CASSFGGYSNQPQHF. CDR3 DNA: TGTGCCAGCAGCTTTGGAGGGTATAGCAATCAGCCCCAGCATTTT.

Note on this clone: Other nucleotide sequences from this sample produce the same CDR3. The chain recombines TRBV18 with TRBJ1-5; D ambiguous. The CDR3 has 13 residues. V was pared by 3 bases and J by 5 bases, with 8 bases between. Germline-derived CDR1 and CDR2 are KGHSH and LQKENI. Here the CDR3 reads CASSPTGDQPQHF. CDR3 DNA: TGTGCCAGCTCACCGACCGGTGATCAGCCCCAGCATTTT. Looking up the rest from reference TRBV18 and TRBJ1-5 gives the full variable domain: NAGVMQNPRHLVRRRGQEARLRCSPMKGHSHVYWYRQLPEEGLKFMVYLQKENIIDESGMPKERFSAEFPKEGPSILRIQQVVRGDSAAYFCASSPTGDQPQHFGDGTRLSIL.

The chain links TRBV6-1 to TRBJ2-5; 9 bases line up with TRBD1. This CDR3 comprises 17 residues. V dropped 3 bases and J dropped 4; count of bases not matched to a gene: 12. Germline-derived CDR1 and CDR2 are MNHNS and SASEGT. CDR3 residues: CASSEAGTGWGGETQYF. The DNA for the CDR3 is TGTGCCAGCAGTGAGGCTGGGACAGGGTGGGGGGGAGAGACCCAGTACTTC.

V gene TRBV28 combines with J gene TRBJ1-2; D might be TRBD1 (6 bases). This CDR3 spans 17 amino acids. CDR1 is MDHEN, CDR2 SYDVKM, per germline. Trimming cost V 6 bases and J 8 bases, with 28 bases left between them. The CDR3 DNA reads as TGTGCCAGCAGCCAAATCACCGGCGGGGGCGGCGTCAAGGGCTACACCTTC. It codes for CASSQITGGGGVKGYTF.

This chain connects TRBV2 to TRBJ1-1; TRBD1 agrees at 9 bases. The CDR3 spans 14 residues. CDR1 and CDR2 from the germline V gene are SNHLY and FYNNEI. Trimming took 5 bases from V and 3 from J; bases not matched to a gene: 4. CDR3 loop: CASSKTGGDTEAFF. CDR3 DNA sequence: TGTGCCAGCAGTAAGACAGGGGGGGACACTGAAGCTTTCTTT.

The table lists this clone with a count of one. In DNA form, the CDR3 reads TGTGCCAGCAGTAGGCGGGAGGTGACAGATACGCAGTATTTT. Translated, it gives CASSRREVTDTQYF. The rearrangement uses TRBV2 and TRBJ2-3; 8 bases agree with TRBD2. Germline CDR1 and CDR2: SNHLY and FYNNEI. This CDR3 spans 14 amino acids. J gave up 3 bases and V 5 bases, and 4 bases lay outside the gene matches.

The J gene is TRBJ2-7, the V gene TRBV7-2, with TRBD1 matching 7 bases. The CDR3 has 14 residues. V shed 2 bases and J 6 bases; nucleotides not matched to a gene: 7. Germline CDR1 SGHTA, CDR2 FQGNSA. The CDR3 sequence is CASSLLGSGGEQYF. CDR3 in DNA: TGTGCCAGCAGCTTATTGGGGTCAGGGGGCGAGCAGTACTTC.

The chain is built from TRBV7-8 and TRBJ1-1; D is possibly TRBD1 (6 bases). Germline loops: CDR1 SGHVS, CDR2 FQNEAQ. The V end lost 4 bases, the J end lost 0 bases, and 12 bases lay between the germline ends. The CDR3 is 15 residues long. The CDR3 sequence: CASSWSTGMNTEAFF. The CDR3 DNA reads as TGTGCCAGCAGCTGGTCGACAGGAATGAACACTGAAGCTTTCTTT.

There are a few counts of this clone. The chain combines TRBV2 with TRBJ1-6, with D unclear. V was shortened by 4 bases and J by 7 bases, with 17 bases between the two germline ends. Germline CDR1 reads SNHLY; CDR2 reads FYNNEI. This CDR3 has 16 residues. CDR3 coding DNA: TGTGCCAGCAGTGTGACTGGGCCGCGTGGCAATTCACCCCTCCACTTT. Translation gives CASSVTGPRGNSPLHF.

Note on this clone: This sample includes further DNA sequences coding for the same CDR3. This sequence joins TRBV7-6 and TRBJ2-7; the match to TRBD1 covers 8 bases. The CDR3 runs to 13 residues. V lost 1 base to trimming and J lost 6 bases; unmatched junction nucleotides: 2. The germline V gene encodes CDR1 SGHVS and CDR2 FNYEAQ. The CDR3 here is CASSLGTGREQYF. The DNA of the CDR3 is TGTGCCAGCAGCTTAGGGACAGGGCGCGAGCAGTACTTC.

On this clone itself: It differs at one base from a far larger clone, so likely a read error. The V and J genes are TRBV27 and TRBJ2-3; 7 bases are shared with TRBD2. Germline lookup yields CDR1 MNHEY and CDR2 SMNVEV (reference sequence). CDR3 size: 16 residues. For the CDR3, the DNA is TGTGCCAGCAGAGGGCGGGGGAGACCGGGCGCAGATATGCAGTATTTT. It codes for CASRGRGRPGADMQYF.